There are a few counts of the clone carrying this T cell receptor beta chain. Its antigen is unknown. The sample originates from a study of post-analysis software for immune sequencing data. Study details: Multiple sclerosis in the patients followed relapsing-remitting, secondary progressive and progressive-relapsing courses. Whole-study findings and limits: Controls showed significantly higher normalized Chao1 diversity than did multiple sclerosis patients. TRBV5-6, TRBV5-1 and TRBV20-1 belonged to a set of five TRBV segments that were more frequent in patients than controls. Strong co-clustering by F measure was seen for same-batch samples.

Each TCR beta cDNA library carried unique molecular identifiers. TCRdb re-called the PCR reads through MiXCR, storing one row per CDR3 protein. This sample has 800,000 to 950,000 distinct CDR3 sequences; roughly half occur once, and the top ten carry approximately 4.5%. The CDR3 is made up of 13 amino acids. CDR1 and CDR2 (germline): MNHNS, SASEGT. Trimming removed 9 bases from V and 3 bases from J; junction bases left unmatched: 7. The chain combines TRBV6-1 with TRBJ1-1; 7 bases map to TRBD1. The sequenced material came from blood. The clonotype comes from a girl aged 5-17 years with multiple sclerosis. For the CDR3, the DNA is TGTGCCAGTCCGGGACAGACCTACACTGAAGCTTTCTTT. It codes for CASPGQTYTEAFF.